A selection of T cell receptor beta chains follows, all from one sample in a study of cytomegalovirus exposure and HLA in healthy donors. Generated by immunoSEQ multiplex PCR, the TCRdb table keeps only in-frame clones and is missing some. Here the sample spans tens of thousands of clones, roughly 91% being singletons. The sample taken for sequencing was PBMCs. The receptor source for this set is a man aged 25 to 40 in good health and CMV-seronegative. Both conserved end residues are part of each CDR3. The D gene is left open where the match is weak. A clone size is listed for some rows: how often the clone was seen (once, few, many), or a class if it is expanded.

cdr3_nt	cdr3_aa	v_call	j_call	d_call	clone_size
TGTGCCAGCAGCGACAGGGAGTGGACCCAGTACTTC	CASSDREWTQYF	TRBV2	TRBJ2-5	TRBD1	NA
TGTGCCAGCAGTTTACTGGGCCCAGCGGGGAGCACAGATACGCAGTATTTT	CASSLLGPAGSTDTQYF	TRBV28	TRBJ2-3	TRBD2	NA
TGTGCCAGCAGCTTATCCCCAGACAGGGAGCACGAGCAGTACTTC	CASSLSPDREHEQYF	TRBV11-1	TRBJ2-7	TRBD1	NA
TGTGCCAGCAGCCGCCGGCAAACGTCGGGCTACGAGCAGTACTTC	CASSRRQTSGYEQYF	TRBV4-2	TRBJ2-7	NA	NA
TGTGCCACCAGCAACAGTCCCCTAAACAATGAGCAGTTCTTC	CATSNSPLNNEQFF	TRBV15	TRBJ2-1	NA	NA
TGTGCCAGCAGCTTAGAGCCTAGCGGGAGGAGCTCCTACAATGAGCAGTTCTTC	CASSLEPSGRSSYNEQFF	TRBV11-3	TRBJ2-1	TRBD2	NA
TGCGCCAGCAGCTTGACAGGAAACAATCAGCCCCAGCATTTT	CASSLTGNNQPQHF	TRBV5-1	TRBJ1-5	NA	NA
TGTGCCAGCAGTGCCAGAAGTATGGAGACCCAGTACTTC	CASSARSMETQYF	TRBV27	TRBJ2-5	NA	NA
TGTGCCAGCAGTTCTCCGGGACAGGGATGGGCCAATGAGCAGTTCTTC	CASSSPGQGWANEQFF	TRBV28	TRBJ2-1	TRBD1	NA
TGTGCCAGCAGTTTCGGGGTTTGGGGGATAGCGGGGGGCCCCACAAAGGGCACAGATACGCAGTATTTT	CASSFGVWGIAGGPTKGTDTQYF	TRBV28	TRBJ2-3	TRBD2	NA
TGTGCCAGCAGTCAGGAGGGGAACACTGAAGCTTTCTTT	CASSQEGNTEAFF	TRBV27	TRBJ1-1	NA	NA
TGTGCCAGCAGCTTTGGACAGGCGCCGGGCACCATATATTTT	CASSFGQAPGTIYF	TRBV11-2	TRBJ1-3	TRBD1	NA
TGTGCCAGCAGCTTAGAACTAGGTAACATTCAGTACTTC	CASSLELGNIQYF	TRBV7-2	TRBJ2-4	NA	NA
TGTGCCAGCAGTTACCGGGATGAGCAGTTCTTC	CASSYRDEQFF	TRBV6-6	TRBJ2-1	NA	NA
TGTGCCAGTAGCACCTCAGGGAACTCTGGAAACACCATATATTTT	CASSTSGNSGNTIYF	TRBV19	TRBJ1-3	NA	NA
TGTGCCAGCAGTTACTCCAAGCATCAGCCCCAGCATTTT	CASSYSKHQPQHF	TRBV6-5	TRBJ1-5	NA	NA
TGTGCCACGGGGACAGGGTGGAATCAGCCCCAGCATTTT	CATGTGWNQPQHF	TRBV10-3	TRBJ1-5	TRBD1	NA
TGTGCCAGCAACACCCCGGGACAGATTAATTCACCCCTCCACTTT	CASNTPGQINSPLHF	TRBV28	TRBJ1-6	TRBD1	NA
TGTGCCACCAGCAGAGATAGGGGGTTCCAAGAGACCCAGTACTTC	CATSRDRGFQETQYF	TRBV15	TRBJ2-5	NA	NA
TGTGCCAGCAGTACTAGCGGGAGGCAAGATACGCAGTATTTT	CASSTSGRQDTQYF	TRBV27	TRBJ2-3	TRBD2	NA
TGTGCCAGCAGTCCCAGGACAGGGAAGGCTTTCTTT	CASSPRTGKAFF	TRBV6-1	TRBJ1-1	TRBD1	once
TGCGCCAGCAGCTCTGGTGGGATTTTGGACTCGCCGGAGCAGTACTTC	CASSSGGILDSPEQYF	TRBV5-1	TRBJ2-7	NA	NA
TGTGCCAGCCGCTCCCCCACACATAGCAATCAGCCCCAGCATTTT	CASRSPTHSNQPQHF	TRBV28	TRBJ1-5	NA	NA
TGTGCCAGCAGCTTCGGCGGGGTGATGGGCACTGAAGCTTTCTTT	CASSFGGVMGTEAFF	TRBV5-8	TRBJ1-1	NA	NA
TGTGCCAGCAGCTCCTCCACGACAGGGGTAGATACGCAGTATTTT	CASSSSTTGVDTQYF	TRBV13	TRBJ2-3	TRBD1	NA
TGTGCCAGCAGCACAACGCGCACAGATACGCAGTATTTT	CASSTTRTDTQYF	TRBV2	TRBJ2-3	NA	NA
TGTGCCAGCAGCAGGACTAGCGATAACACCGGGGAGCTGTTTTTT	CASSRTSDNTGELFF	TRBV28	TRBJ2-2	TRBD2	NA
TGTGCCAGCAGCTTGAGGACAGGGGCAGGAAACACCATATATTTT	CASSLRTGAGNTIYF	TRBV11-2	TRBJ1-3	TRBD1	NA